The source of this TCR beta chain is a study of CD8 T cells in ankylosing spondylitis. Germline V CDR1 and CDR2: SGDLS, YYNGEE. The CDR3 totals 14 residues. Trimming shortened V by 3 bases and J by 2 bases, and 10 bases separated the two germline ends. This clonotype appeared many times. Its antigen is not identified. Molecular-barcoded quantitative 5'-RACE produced these TCR beta libraries. TCRdb itself ran the 5' RACE reads through MiXCR, one entry per CDR3 protein. The data show 40,000 to 50,000 distinct CDR3 sequences, 4% seen once. Whole-study findings and limits: Made up of about eight highly homologous variants, a TCR beta motif appeared characteristic of ankylosing spondylitis blood. Previous work reported some of these motif variants in the synovial fluid and blood of reactive arthritis. From matched ankylosing spondylitis synovial fluid, disease-linked clones were reportedly recovered at significantly enriched levels.

The chain recombines TRBV9 with TRBJ2-3; the D gene is possibly TRBD1 (6 bases). The sequence derives from a female donor with ankylosing spondylitis or in good health (not recorded which). Input material: blood, either unsorted or a sorted T cell fraction (not recorded which). Here the CDR3 reads CASSEQGSTDTQYF. The DNA for the CDR3 is TGTGCCAGCAGCGAACAGGGTTCCACAGATACGCAGTATTTT.